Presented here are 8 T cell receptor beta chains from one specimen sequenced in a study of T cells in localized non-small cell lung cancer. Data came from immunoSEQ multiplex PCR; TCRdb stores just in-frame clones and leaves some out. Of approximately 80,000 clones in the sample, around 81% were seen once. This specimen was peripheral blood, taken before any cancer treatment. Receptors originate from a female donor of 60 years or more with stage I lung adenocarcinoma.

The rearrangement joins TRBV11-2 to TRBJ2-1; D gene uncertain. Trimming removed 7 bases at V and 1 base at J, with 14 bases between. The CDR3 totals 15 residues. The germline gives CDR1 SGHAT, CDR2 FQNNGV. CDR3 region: CASTPDGYSYNEQFF. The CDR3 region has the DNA TGTGCCAGCACTCCGGACGGATATTCCTACAATGAGCAGTTCTTC.

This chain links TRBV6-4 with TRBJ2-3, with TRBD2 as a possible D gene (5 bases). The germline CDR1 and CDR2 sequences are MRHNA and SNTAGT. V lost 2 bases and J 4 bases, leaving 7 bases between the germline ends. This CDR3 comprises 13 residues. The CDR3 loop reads CASSDGSADTQYF. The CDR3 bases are TGTGCCAGCAGTGACGGGAGCGCAGATACGCAGTATTTT.

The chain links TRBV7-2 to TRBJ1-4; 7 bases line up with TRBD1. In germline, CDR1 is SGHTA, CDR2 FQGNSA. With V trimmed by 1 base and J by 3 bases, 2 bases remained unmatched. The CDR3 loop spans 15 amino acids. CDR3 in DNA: TGTGCCAGCAGCTTAGGGGACAGAGCTAATGAAAAACTGTTTTTT. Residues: CASSLGDRANEKLFF. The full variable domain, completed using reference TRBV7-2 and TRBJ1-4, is GAGVSQSPSNKVTEKGKDVELRCDPISGHTALYWYRQSLGQGLEFLIYFQGNSAPDKSGLPSDRFSAERTGGSVSTLTIQRTQQEDSAVYLCASSLGDRANEKLFFGSGTQLSVL.

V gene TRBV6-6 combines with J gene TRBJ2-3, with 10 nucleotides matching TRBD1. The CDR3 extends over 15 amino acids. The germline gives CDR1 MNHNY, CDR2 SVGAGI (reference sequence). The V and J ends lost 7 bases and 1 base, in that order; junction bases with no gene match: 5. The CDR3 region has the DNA TGTGCCAGCACCGTGACAGGGGGCGGCACAGATACGCAGTATTTT. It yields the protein CASTVTGGGTDTQYF.

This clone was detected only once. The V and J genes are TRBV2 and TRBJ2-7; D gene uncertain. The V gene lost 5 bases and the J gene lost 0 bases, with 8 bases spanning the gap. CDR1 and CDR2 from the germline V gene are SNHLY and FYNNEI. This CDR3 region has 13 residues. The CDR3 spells CASSSPSSYEQYF. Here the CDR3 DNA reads TGTGCCAGCAGTTCCCCCAGCTCCTACGAGCAGTACTTC.

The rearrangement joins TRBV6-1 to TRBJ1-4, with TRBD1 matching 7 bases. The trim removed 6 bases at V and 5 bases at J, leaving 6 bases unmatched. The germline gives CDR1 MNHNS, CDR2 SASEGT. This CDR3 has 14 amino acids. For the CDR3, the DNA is TGTGCCAGCAGCAGACAGGGAGGGAATGAAAAACTGTTTTTT. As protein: CASSRQGGNEKLFF.

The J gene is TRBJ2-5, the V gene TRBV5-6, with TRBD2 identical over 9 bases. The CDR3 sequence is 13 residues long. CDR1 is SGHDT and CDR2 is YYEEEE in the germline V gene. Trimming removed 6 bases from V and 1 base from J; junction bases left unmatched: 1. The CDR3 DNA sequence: TGTGCCAGCAAGCGGGAGGTCCAAGAGACCCAGTACTTC. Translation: CASKREVQETQYF.

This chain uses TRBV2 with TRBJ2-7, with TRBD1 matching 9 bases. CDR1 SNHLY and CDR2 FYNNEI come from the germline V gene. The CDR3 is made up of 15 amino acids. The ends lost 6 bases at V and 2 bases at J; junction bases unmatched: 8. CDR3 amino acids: CASRGDRAETYEQYF. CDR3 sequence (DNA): TGTGCCAGCAGGGGGGACAGGGCTGAAACCTACGAGCAGTACTTC.